This T cell receptor (beta chain) derives from a study of control samples from healthy donors and cancer patients. The repertoire was sequenced with immunoSEQ multiplex PCR; TCRdb's copy has only in-frame clones and lacks some. The sample lists about 40,000 clones, 92% occurring once. The source material was blood. The TCR was taken from a woman aged 50 to 65 in good health.

The CDR3 coding sequence is TGTGCCAGCAGCGGGAAGGGGCGAGAGACCCAGTACTTC. Its translation is CASSGKGRETQYF. The chain is built from TRBV5-8 and TRBJ2-5, with D maybe TRBD1 (5 bases). The CDR3 spans 13 residues. Germline CDR1 is SGHTS and CDR2 is YDEGEE. The germline V and J ends were trimmed by 4 bases and 4 bases, with 11 bases remaining between them.